Here is one T cell receptor (beta chain) with its context. Its antigen remains unidentified. 13 Jbeta primers and 60 Vbeta primers were used for the PCR. Assay: immunoSEQ multiplex PCR; the TCRdb copy retains only in-frame clones and omits some. The table has roughly 200,000 clones, about 89% seen once. This record belongs to a study of cytomegalovirus exposure and HLA in healthy donors. Notes on the study in general: Presence/absence analyses assumed roughly uniform sequencing depth across donors.

The CDR3 spans 11 residues. CDR1 and CDR2 from the germline V gene are MNHEY and SVGAGI. V was pared by 7 bases and J by 5 bases, with 9 bases between. Sequencing used PBMCs. The source is a man aged 30-40 years in good health and CMV-seronegative. The chain carries TRBV6-5 and TRBJ2-7; tentatively, D is TRBD1 (5 bases). The DNA for the CDR3 is TGTGCCAGCAAAAGGGGCCACGAGCAGTACTTC. The encoded protein is CASKRGHEQYF.